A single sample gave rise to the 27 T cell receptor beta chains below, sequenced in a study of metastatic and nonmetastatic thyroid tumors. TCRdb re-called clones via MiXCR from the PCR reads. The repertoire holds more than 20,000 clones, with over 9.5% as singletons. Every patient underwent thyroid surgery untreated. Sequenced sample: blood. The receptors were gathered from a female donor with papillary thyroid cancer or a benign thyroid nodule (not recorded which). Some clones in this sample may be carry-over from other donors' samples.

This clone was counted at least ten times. CDR3 amino acids: CASSDRENNEQFF. CDR3 sequence (DNA): TGTGCCAGCAGCGACAGGGAGAACAATGAGCAGTTCTTC. This chain links TRBV13 with TRBJ2-1, with 7 bases fitting TRBD1. Trimming removed 5 bases from V and 5 bases from J; junction bases left unmatched: 3. The CDR3 covers 13 residues. In germline, CDR1 is PRHDT, CDR2 FYEKMQ (reference sequence).

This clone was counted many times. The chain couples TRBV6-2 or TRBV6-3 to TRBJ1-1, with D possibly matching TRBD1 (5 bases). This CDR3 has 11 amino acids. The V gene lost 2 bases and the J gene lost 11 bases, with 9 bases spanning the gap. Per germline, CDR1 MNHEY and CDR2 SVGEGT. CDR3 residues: CASSYHGDAFF. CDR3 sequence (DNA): TGTGCCAGCAGTTACCACGGGGACGCTTTCTTT.

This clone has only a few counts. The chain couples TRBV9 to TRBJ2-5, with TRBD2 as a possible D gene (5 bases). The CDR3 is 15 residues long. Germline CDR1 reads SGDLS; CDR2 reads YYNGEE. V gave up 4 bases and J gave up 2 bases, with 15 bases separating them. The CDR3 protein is CASSLGLGGQETQYF. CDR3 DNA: TGTGCCAGCAGCCTAGGACTTGGCGGGCAAGAGACCCAGTACTTC.

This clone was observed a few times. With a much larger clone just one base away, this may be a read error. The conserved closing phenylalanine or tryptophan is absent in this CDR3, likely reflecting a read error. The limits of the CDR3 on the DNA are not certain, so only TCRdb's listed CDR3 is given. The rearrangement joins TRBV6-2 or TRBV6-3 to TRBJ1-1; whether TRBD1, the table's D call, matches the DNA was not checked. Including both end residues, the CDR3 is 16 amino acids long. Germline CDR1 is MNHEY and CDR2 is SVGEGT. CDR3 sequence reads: CASRRTGAGLNTEALS.

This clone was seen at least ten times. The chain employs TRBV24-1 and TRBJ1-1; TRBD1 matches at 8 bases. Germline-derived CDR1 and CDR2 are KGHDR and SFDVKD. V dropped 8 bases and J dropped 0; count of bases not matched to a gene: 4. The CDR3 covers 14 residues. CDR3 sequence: CATIQGAMNTEAFF. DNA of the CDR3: TGTGCCACCATCCAGGGGGCCATGAACACTGAAGCTTTCTTT.

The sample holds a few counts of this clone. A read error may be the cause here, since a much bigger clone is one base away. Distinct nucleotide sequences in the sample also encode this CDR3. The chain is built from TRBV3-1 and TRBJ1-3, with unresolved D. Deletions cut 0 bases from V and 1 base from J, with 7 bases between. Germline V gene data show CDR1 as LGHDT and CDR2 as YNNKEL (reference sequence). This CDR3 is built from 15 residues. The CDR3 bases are TGTGCCAGCAGCCAAGATCTACTTTCTGGAAACACCATATATTTT. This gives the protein CASSQDLLSGNTIYF.

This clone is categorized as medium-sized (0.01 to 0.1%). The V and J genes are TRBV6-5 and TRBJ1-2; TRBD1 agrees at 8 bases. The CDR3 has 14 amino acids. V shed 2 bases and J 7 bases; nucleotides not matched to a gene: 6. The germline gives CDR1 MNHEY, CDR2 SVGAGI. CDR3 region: CASSYGQGASGYTF. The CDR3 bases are TGTGCCAGCAGTTACGGCCAGGGGGCGTCTGGCTACACCTTC.

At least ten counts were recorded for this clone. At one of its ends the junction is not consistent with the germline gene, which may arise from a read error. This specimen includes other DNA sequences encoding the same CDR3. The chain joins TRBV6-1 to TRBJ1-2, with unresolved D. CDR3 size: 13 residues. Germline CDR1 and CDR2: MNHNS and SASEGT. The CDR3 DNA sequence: TGTGCCAGCAGCATGGACGGATACTACGGCTACACCTTC. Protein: CASSMDGYYGYTF.

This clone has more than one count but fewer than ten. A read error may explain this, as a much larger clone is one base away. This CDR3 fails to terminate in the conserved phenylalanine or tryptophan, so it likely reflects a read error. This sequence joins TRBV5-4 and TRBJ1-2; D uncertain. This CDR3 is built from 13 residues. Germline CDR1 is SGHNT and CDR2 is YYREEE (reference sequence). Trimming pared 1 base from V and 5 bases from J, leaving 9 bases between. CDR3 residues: CASSLIGRYGYTL. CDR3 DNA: TGTGCCAGCAGCTTGATAGGGAGGTATGGCTACACCCTC.

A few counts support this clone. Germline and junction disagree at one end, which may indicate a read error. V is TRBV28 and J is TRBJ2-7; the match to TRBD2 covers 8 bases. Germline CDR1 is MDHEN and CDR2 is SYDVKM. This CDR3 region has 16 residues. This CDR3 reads CASSSPGGSNSYEQYF. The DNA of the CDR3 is TGTGCCAGTAGTTCACCGGGGGGGTCAAACTCCTACGAGCAGTACTTC.

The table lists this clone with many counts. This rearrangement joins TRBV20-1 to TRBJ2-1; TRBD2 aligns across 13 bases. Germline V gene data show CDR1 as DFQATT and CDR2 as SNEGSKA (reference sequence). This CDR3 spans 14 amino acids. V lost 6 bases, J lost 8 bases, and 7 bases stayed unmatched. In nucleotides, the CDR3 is TGCAGTGCGGACGGACTAGCGGGAGAGTATGAGCAGTTCTTC. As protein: CSADGLAGEYEQFF.

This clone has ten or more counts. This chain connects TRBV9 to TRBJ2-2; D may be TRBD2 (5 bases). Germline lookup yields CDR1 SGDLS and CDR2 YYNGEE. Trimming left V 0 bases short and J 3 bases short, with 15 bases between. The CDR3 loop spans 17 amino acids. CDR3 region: CASSVVGSQDYTGELFF. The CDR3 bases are TGTGCCAGCAGCGTAGTTGGCAGCCAGGACTACACCGGGGAGCTGTTTTTT.

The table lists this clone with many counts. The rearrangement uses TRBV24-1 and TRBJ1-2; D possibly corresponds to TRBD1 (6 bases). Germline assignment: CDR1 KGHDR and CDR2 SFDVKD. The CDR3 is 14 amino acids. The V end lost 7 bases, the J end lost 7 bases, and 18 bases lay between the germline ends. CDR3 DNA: TGTGCCACCAGGCTGAGACAGGTCTATCTTGGCTACACCTTC. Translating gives CATRLRQVYLGYTF.

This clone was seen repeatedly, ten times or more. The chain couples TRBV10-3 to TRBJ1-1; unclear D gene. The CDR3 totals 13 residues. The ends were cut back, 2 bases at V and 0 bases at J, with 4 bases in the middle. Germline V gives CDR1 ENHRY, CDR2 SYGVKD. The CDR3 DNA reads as TGTGCCATCAGTGAGGGTGTGAACACTGAAGCTTTCTTT. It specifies CAISEGVNTEAFF.

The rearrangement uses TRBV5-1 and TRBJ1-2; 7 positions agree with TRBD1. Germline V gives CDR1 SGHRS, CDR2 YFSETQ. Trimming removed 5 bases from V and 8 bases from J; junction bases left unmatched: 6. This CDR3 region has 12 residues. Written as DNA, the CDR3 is TGCGCCAGCAGTCTGACAGGGTACGGCTACACCTTC. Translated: CASSLTGYGYTF.

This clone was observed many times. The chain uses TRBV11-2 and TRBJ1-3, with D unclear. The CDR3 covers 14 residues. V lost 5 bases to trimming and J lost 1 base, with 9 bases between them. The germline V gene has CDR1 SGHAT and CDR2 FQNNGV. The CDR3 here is CASSHFGSGNTIYF. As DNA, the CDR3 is TGTGCCAGCAGCCACTTTGGTTCTGGAAACACCATATATTTT.

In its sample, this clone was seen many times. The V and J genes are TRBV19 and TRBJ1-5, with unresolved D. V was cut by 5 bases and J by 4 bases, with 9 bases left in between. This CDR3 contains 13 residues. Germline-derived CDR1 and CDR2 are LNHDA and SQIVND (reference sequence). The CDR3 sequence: CASSFTPNQPQHF. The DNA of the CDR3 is TGTGCCAGTAGTTTTACCCCAAATCAGCCCCAGCATTTT.

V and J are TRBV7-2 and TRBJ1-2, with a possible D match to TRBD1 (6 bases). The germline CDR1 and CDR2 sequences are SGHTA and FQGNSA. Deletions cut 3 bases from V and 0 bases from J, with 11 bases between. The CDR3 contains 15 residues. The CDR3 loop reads CASSLGGSSNYGYTF. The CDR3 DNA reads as TGTGCCAGCAGCTTGGGGGGCAGTTCTAACTATGGCTACACCTTC. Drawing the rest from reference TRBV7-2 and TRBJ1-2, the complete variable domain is GAGVSQSPSNKVTEKGKDVELRCDPISGHTALYWYRQSLGQGLEFLIYFQGNSAPDKSGLPSDRFSAERTGGSVSTLTIQRTQQEDSAVYLCASSLGGSSNYGYTFGSGTRLTVV.

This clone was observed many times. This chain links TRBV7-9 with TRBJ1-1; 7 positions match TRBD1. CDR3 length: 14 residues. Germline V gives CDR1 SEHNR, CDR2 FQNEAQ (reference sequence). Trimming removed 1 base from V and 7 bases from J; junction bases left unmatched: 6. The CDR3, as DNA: TGTGCCAGCAGCTTAGTCGGGACAGTAGATGAAGCTTTCTTT. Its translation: CASSLVGTVDEAFF.

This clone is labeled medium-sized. The CDR3 DNA is TGTGCCAGCAGTTACGGCGGCTCCTACGAGCAGTACTTC. It codes for CASSYGGSYEQYF. The chain combines TRBV6-5 with TRBJ2-7; D unclear. V lost 2 bases and J lost 0, with 5 bases in between. The CDR3 covers 13 residues. Germline V gene sequence: CDR1 MNHEY, CDR2 SVGAGI.

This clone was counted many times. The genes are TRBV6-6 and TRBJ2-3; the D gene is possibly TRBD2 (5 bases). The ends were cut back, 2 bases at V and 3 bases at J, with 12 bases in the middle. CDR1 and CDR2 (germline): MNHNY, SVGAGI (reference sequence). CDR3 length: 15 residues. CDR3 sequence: CASSYEGFGTDTQYF. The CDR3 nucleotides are TGTGCCAGCAGTTACGAGGGTTTTGGGACAGATACGCAGTATTTT.

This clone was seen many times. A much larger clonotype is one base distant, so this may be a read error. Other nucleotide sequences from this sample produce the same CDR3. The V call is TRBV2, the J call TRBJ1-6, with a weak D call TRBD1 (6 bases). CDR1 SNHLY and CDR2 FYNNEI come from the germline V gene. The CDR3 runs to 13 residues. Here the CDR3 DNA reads TGTGCCACCCGGACAGCCTATAACTCACCCCTCCACTTT. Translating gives CATRTAYNSPLHF.

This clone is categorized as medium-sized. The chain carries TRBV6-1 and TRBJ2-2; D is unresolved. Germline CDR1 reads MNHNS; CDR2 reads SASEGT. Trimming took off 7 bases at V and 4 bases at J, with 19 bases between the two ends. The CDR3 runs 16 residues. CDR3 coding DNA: TGTGCCAGCACCTCTCAGGTGGGGTCCTTCACCGGGGAGCTGTTTTTT. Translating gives CASTSQVGSFTGELFF.

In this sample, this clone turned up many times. The CDR3, as DNA: TGTGCCAGCAGTATCACTAGCGGGGGCAACAATGAGCAGTTCTTC. This gives the protein CASSITSGGNNEQFF. The rearrangement links TRBV6-2 or TRBV6-3 to TRBJ2-1; 11 positions agree with TRBD2. The CDR3 covers 15 residues. The ends lost 5 bases at V and 5 bases at J; junction bases unmatched: 5. Per the germline V gene, CDR1 is MNHEY and CDR2 is SVGEGT.

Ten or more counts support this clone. For the CDR3, the DNA is TGTGCCAGCAGCCGACACCTCTTCCACTACGAGCAGTACTTC. Translation: CASSRHLFHYEQYF. V gene TRBV14 combines with J gene TRBJ2-7; D unclear. CDR1 and CDR2 from the germline V gene are SGHDN and FVKESK. The CDR3 sequence is 14 residues long. V was cut by 4 bases and J by 3 bases, with 13 bases left in between.

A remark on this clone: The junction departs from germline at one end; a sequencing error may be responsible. CDR3 sequence reads: CASSFGGPGNQPQHF. In DNA form, the CDR3 reads TGTGCCAGCAGTTTTGGGGGGCCGGGCAATCAGCCCCAACATTTT. The chain has TRBV28 and TRBJ1-5; a possible D gene is TRBD1 (6 bases). The CDR3 consists of 15 residues. Germline V gene lookup returns CDR1 MDHEN and CDR2 SYDVKM.

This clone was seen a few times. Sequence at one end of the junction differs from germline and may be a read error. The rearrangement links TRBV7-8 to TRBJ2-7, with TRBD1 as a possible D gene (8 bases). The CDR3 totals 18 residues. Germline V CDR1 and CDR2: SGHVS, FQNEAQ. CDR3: CASSPEGRTGRDSYEQYF. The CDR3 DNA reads TGTGCAAGCAGCCCCGAGGGTCGGACAGGGAGGGACTCCTACGAGCAGTACTTC.